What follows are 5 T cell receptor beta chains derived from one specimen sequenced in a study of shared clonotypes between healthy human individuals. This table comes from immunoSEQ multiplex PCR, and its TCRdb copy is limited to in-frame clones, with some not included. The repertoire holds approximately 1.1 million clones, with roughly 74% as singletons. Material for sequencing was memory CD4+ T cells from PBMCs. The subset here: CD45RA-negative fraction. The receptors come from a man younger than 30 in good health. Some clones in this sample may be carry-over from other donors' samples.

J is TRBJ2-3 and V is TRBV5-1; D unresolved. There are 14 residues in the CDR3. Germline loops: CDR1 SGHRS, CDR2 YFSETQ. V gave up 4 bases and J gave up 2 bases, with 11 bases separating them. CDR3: CASSPAVATDTQYF. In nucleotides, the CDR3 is TGCGCCAGCAGCCCCGCGGTGGCCACAGATACGCAGTATTTT.

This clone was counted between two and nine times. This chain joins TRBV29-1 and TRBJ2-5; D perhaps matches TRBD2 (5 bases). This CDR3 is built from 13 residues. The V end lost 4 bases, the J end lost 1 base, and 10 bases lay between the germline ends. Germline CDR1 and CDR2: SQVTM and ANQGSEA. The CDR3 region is CSVVGSRQETQYF. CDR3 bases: TGCAGCGTTGTGGGGAGCCGCCAAGAGACCCAGTACTTC.

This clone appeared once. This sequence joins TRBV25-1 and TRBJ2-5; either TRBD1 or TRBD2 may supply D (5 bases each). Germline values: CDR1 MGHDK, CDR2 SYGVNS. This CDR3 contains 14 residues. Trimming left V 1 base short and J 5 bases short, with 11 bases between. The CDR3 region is CASSELRGYETQYF. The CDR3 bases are TGTGCCAGCAGTGAATTGAGGGGATATGAGACCCAGTACTTC. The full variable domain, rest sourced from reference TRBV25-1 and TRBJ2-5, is EADIYQTPRYLVIGTGKKITLECSQTMGHDKMYWYQQDPGMELHLIHYSYGVNSTEKGDLSSESTVSRIRTEHFPLTLESARPSHTSQYLCASSELRGYETQYFGPGTRLLVL.

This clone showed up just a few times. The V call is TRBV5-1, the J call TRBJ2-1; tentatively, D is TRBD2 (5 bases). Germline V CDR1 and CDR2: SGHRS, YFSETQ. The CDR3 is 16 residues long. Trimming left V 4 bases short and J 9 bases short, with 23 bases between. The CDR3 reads CASSDPFAGMKGEQFF. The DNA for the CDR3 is TGCGCCAGCAGCGACCCCTTCGCGGGTATGAAGGGTGAGCAGTTCTTC.

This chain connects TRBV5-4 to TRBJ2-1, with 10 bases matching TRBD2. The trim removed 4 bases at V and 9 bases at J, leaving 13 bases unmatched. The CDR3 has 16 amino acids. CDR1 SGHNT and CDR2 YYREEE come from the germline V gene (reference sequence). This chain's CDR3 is CASSRASSGSQSEQFF. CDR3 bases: TGTGCCAGCAGCCGAGCCTCTAGCGGGAGTCAGAGTGAGCAGTTCTTC.